These 5 T cell receptor beta chains share one sample of origin, sequenced in a study of T cells after yellow fever vaccination. TCRdb fed the 5' RACE reads into MiXCR, producing one record per CDR3 protein. The sample has about 340,000 distinct CDR3 sequences, around 13% seen once. Material: CD4+ T cells sorted from PBMCs, obtained 15 days after the yellow fever booster vaccination. The receptors come from a man aged 18 to 29 who received the YFV17D yellow fever vaccine.

This clonotype was observed a handful of times. This sequence joins TRBV20-1 and TRBJ2-6; 8 nucleotides line up with TRBD1. The CDR3 runs 15 residues. Germline V gene sequence: CDR1 DFQATT, CDR2 SNEGSKA (reference sequence). V lost 7 bases, J lost 4 bases, and 9 bases stayed unmatched. The CDR3 sequence: CSVPTGVDGANVLTF. The DNA for the CDR3 is TGCAGTGTTCCGACAGGGGTGGACGGGGCCAACGTCCTGACTTTC.

This rearrangement joins TRBV29-1 to TRBJ2-1; 7 bases map to TRBD1. The CDR3 sequence is 14 residues long. CDR1 and CDR2 from the germline V gene are SQVTM and ANQGSEA. The CDR3: CSGGQSIWDNEQFF. The CDR3 DNA reads as TGCAGTGGGGGACAGTCGATTTGGGACAATGAGCAGTTCTTC.

This chain joins TRBV18 and TRBJ2-1, with D tentatively TRBD1 or TRBD2 (5 bases each). Deletions cut 8 bases from V and 12 bases from J, with 23 bases between. Germline V CDR1 and CDR2: KGHSH, LQKENI. The CDR3 has 14 amino acids. As DNA, the CDR3 is TGTGCCAGCACCCCGCCGGGGCAGCCGGGGCCGCAGTTCTTC. This gives the protein CASTPPGQPGPQFF. The whole variable domain, remainder taken from reference TRBV18 and TRBJ2-1, is NAGVMQNPRHLVRRRGQEARLRCSPMKGHSHVYWYRQLPEEGLKFMVYLQKENIIDESGMPKERFSAEFPKEGPSILRIQQVVRGDSAAYFCASTPPGQPGPQFFGPGTRLTVL.

This clonotype was recorded a few times. V gene TRBV7-9 combines with J gene TRBJ2-3; D not resolved. V dropped 6 bases and J dropped 2 bases, with 9 bases sitting between them. Germline lookup yields CDR1 SEHNR and CDR2 FQNEAQ (reference sequence). The CDR3 runs 13 residues. CDR3: CASSQRSTDTQYF. DNA for the CDR3: TGTGCCAGCAGTCAACGGTCCACAGATACGCAGTATTTT.

This clonotype came up many times. The J gene is TRBJ2-3, the V gene TRBV5-1; TRBD2 matches 8 bases. The V and J ends lost 2 bases and 0 bases, in that order; junction bases with no gene match: 2. This CDR3 spans 15 amino acids. Germline V lookup: CDR1 SGHRS, CDR2 YFSETQ. The CDR3 loop is CASSLGGGSTDTQYF. The CDR3 DNA reads as TGCGCCAGCAGCTTAGGCGGGGGGAGCACAGATACGCAGTATTTT.